What follows are 27 T cell receptor beta chains derived from one specimen sequenced in a study of OX40 agonist ivuxolimab in advanced cancers. Method: immunoSEQ multiplex PCR; TCRdb's copy keeps in-frame clones and lacks some. The table has tens of thousands of clones, roughly 90% seen once. The source material was CD4+ or CD8+ T cells sorted from blood, sampled in a trial of the OX40 agonist ivuxolimab. The receptor set was obtained from an adult with an advanced solid tumor such as melanoma, head and neck, liver or kidney cancer.

The rearrangement links TRBV14 to TRBJ1-2; the D is unclear. The V end was cut by 4 bases, the J end by 1 base, with 7 bases between. Germline V gene data show CDR1 as SGHDN and CDR2 as FVKESK. The length of the CDR3 is 13 residues. This CDR3 reads CASSPTRNYGYTF. The CDR3 nucleotides are TGTGCCAGCAGCCCGACCCGTAACTATGGCTACACCTTC.

This chain links TRBV4-3 with TRBJ2-1, with TRBD2 matching over 11 bases. CDR3 length equals 19 residues. Trimming took 0 bases from V and 2 from J; bases not matched to a gene: 9. Germline-derived CDR1 and CDR2 are LGHNA and YSLEER. Here the CDR3 DNA reads TGCGCCAGCAGCCAAGAAAGTCCCCCACTAGCGGGGGCCTACAATGAGCAGTTCTTC. Translating it yields CASSQESPPLAGAYNEQFF.

The chain is built from TRBV2 and TRBJ2-5, with 7 bases that match TRBD1. Trimming cost V 10 bases and J 5 bases; bases outside gene matches: 1. The germline CDR1 and CDR2 sequences are SNHLY and FYNNEI. CDR3 length equals 10 residues. Written as DNA, the CDR3 is TGTGCCACCAGGGGGGAGACCCAGTACTTC. The encoded protein is CATRGETQYF.

This chain connects TRBV28 to TRBJ1-1; 9 bases match TRBD1. V was clipped by 6 bases and J by 1 base; unmatched bases: 9. From germline, CDR1 is MDHEN and CDR2 SYDVKM. The CDR3 consists of 16 residues. CDR3 amino acids: CASRILRDRENTEAFF. The CDR3 DNA follows: TGTGCCAGCAGAATACTCCGGGACAGGGAGAACACTGAAGCTTTCTTT.

The chain uses TRBV4-3 and TRBJ2-7, with TRBD2 matching 12 bases. V was pared by 4 bases and J by 7 bases, with 5 bases of the junction left unmatched. The CDR3 covers 14 residues. Germline-derived CDR1 and CDR2 are LGHNA and YSLEER. CDR3 residues: CASSPRTSGVEQYV. Here the CDR3 DNA reads TGCGCCAGCAGCCCGAGGACTAGCGGGGTTGAGCAGTACGTC.

The rearrangement joins TRBV9 to TRBJ2-1; 7 bases match TRBD2. CDR1 and CDR2 from the germline V gene are SGDLS and YYNGEE. V lost 3 bases and J lost 0; bases outside the gene matches: 3. The CDR3 has 15 residues. CDR3 sequence: CASSGSGGSYNEQFF. The DNA for the CDR3 is TGTGCCAGCAGCGGATCGGGGGGCTCCTACAATGAGCAGTTCTTC. The full variable domain, its missing parts supplied by reference TRBV9 and TRBJ2-1, is DSGVTQTPKHLITATGQRVTLRCSPRSGDLSVYWYQQSLDQGLQFLIQYYNGEERAKGNILERFSAQQFPDLHSELNLSSLELGDSALYFCASSGSGGSYNEQFFGPGTRLTVL.

This clone came up many times. The chain links TRBV4-3 to TRBJ1-2; 7 positions agree with TRBD1. Unmatched junction bases numbered 4, after V lost 0 bases and J lost 3 bases. Germline-derived CDR1 and CDR2 are LGHNA and YSLEER. The CDR3 has 15 residues. CDR3 sequence reads: CASSQDRDRDYGYTF. The DNA of the CDR3 is TGCGCCAGCAGCCAAGATCGTGACAGGGACTATGGCTACACCTTC.

V gene TRBV9 combines with J gene TRBJ2-2; the match to TRBD2 covers 9 bases. Unmatched junction bases numbered 4, after V lost 0 bases and J lost 1 base. Germline V CDR1 and CDR2: SGDLS, YYNGEE. The CDR3 runs to 17 residues. The CDR3 is CASSVEASGENTGELFF. As DNA, the CDR3 is TGTGCCAGCAGCGTAGAGGCTAGCGGGGAGAACACCGGGGAGCTGTTTTTT.

V and J are TRBV4-3 and TRBJ1-1; D possibly corresponds to TRBD1 (5 bases). Trimming removed 2 bases from V and 0 bases from J, with 10 bases in between. The CDR3 has 15 amino acids. Germline CDR1 is LGHNA and CDR2 is YSLEER. CDR3 coding DNA: TGCGCCAGCAGCCAACAACAAGGGGTGAACACTGAAGCTTTCTTT. This translates into CASSQQQGVNTEAFF.

The chain couples TRBV5-1 to TRBJ1-1; D might be TRBD1 (5 bases). V lost 0 bases to trimming and J lost 3 bases, with 18 bases between them. CDR1 SGHRS and CDR2 YFSETQ come from the germline V gene. This CDR3 is 17 amino acids long. DNA for the CDR3: TGCGCCAGCAGCTTGGCCCCCCAGGGTCGAGGGGACACTGAAGCTTTCTTT. Amino acids: CASSLAPQGRGDTEAFF.

This chain connects TRBV6-1 to TRBJ1-5, with D possibly being TRBD1 (6 bases). The germline V and J ends were trimmed by 3 bases and 2 bases, with 11 bases remaining between them. Germline CDR1 MNHNS, CDR2 SASEGT. The CDR3 consists of 15 residues. CDR3 region: CASSDPSGGNQPQHF. CDR3 DNA: TGTGCCAGCAGTGACCCATCAGGGGGCAATCAGCCCCAGCATTTT.

This chain uses TRBV5-5 with TRBJ2-6, with D unresolved. Trimming took off 7 bases at V and 4 bases at J, with 12 bases between the two ends. The CDR3 consists of 14 residues. Germline-derived CDR1 and CDR2 are SGHKS and YYEKEE (reference sequence). The CDR3 sequence: CASLFLPGANVLTF. In DNA form, the CDR3 reads TGTGCCAGCCTGTTCCTTCCGGGGGCCAACGTCCTGACTTTC.

V is TRBV4-1 and J is TRBJ1-1; D not certain. The V end was cut by 0 bases, the J end by 10 bases, with 12 bases between. The germline V gene has CDR1 MGHRA and CDR2 YSYEKL. The CDR3 has 13 amino acids. CDR3 sequence (DNA): TGCGCCAGCAGCCAAGACACCGGCGTCGGAGCTTTCTTT. It encodes CASSQDTGVGAFF.

The chain carries TRBV4-3 and TRBJ2-2, with D possibly being TRBD2 (7 bases). CDR3 size: 17 residues. From germline, CDR1 is LGHNA and CDR2 YSLEER. V was cut by 4 bases and J by 1 base, with 16 bases left in between. The CDR3 spells CASSPQGGALNTGELFF. As DNA, the CDR3 is TGCGCCAGCAGCCCACAGGGAGGGGCCCTGAACACCGGGGAGCTGTTTTTT.

J is TRBJ2-7 and V is TRBV28; no definite D call. V was clipped by 8 bases and J by 2 bases, with 13 bases between them. CDR3 length: 13 amino acids. Germline CDR1 reads MDHEN; CDR2 reads SYDVKM. CDR3 in amino acids: CASSSIATYEQYV. In DNA form, the CDR3 reads TGTGCCAGCTCCTCCATAGCAACCTACGAGCAGTACGTC.

CDR3 sequence (DNA): TGTGCCAGCAGTTACTCTCGGTACAGGTCAGATACGCAGTATTTT. This encodes CASSYSRYRSDTQYF. The V call is TRBV6-5, the J call TRBJ2-3, with D perhaps TRBD1 (5 bases). V was cut by 0 bases and J by 4 bases, with 11 bases left in between. This CDR3 region has 15 residues. Per germline, CDR1 MNHEY and CDR2 SVGAGI.

The J gene is TRBJ1-4, the V gene TRBV27; D not certain. Germline CDR1 and CDR2: MNHEY and SMNVEV (reference sequence). The length of the CDR3 is 14 residues. The ends were cut back, 5 bases at V and 4 bases at J, with 11 bases in the middle. The CDR3 sequence is CASSPRPFNEKLFF. The CDR3 bases are TGTGCCAGCAGTCCGCGGCCGTTTAATGAAAAACTGTTTTTT.

The chain joins TRBV7-9 to TRBJ1-1; the D gene is possibly TRBD1 (5 bases). Trimming removed 6 bases at V and 4 bases at J, with 12 bases between. There are 13 residues in the CDR3. Germline CDR1 and CDR2: SEHNR and FQNEAQ (reference sequence). CDR3 DNA: TGTGCCAGCAGGTTGGGGGGTGGCACTGAAGCTTTCTTT. Its protein product is CASRLGGGTEAFF. Combining the CDR3 with reference TRBV7-9 and TRBJ1-1 gives the whole variable domain DTGVSQNPRHKITKRGQNVTFRCDPISEHNRLYWYRQTLGQGPEFLTYFQNEAQLEKSRLLSDRFSAERPKGSFSTLEIQRTEQGDSAMYLCASRLGGGTEAFFGQGTRLTVV.

The rearrangement links TRBV19 to TRBJ2-2; D is unresolved. Trimming removed 6 bases at V and 5 bases at J, with 7 bases between. This CDR3 is 12 amino acids long. Germline V CDR1 and CDR2: LNHDA, SQIVND (reference sequence). The CDR3 DNA sequence: TGTGCCAGTAGAGGAACGACCGGGGAGCTGTTTTTT. The encoded protein is CASRGTTGELFF.

The chain has TRBV7-7 and TRBJ2-7; no clear D. Trimming took off 5 bases at V and 0 bases at J, with 5 bases between the two ends. The CDR3 contains 12 residues. Germline V gene lookup returns CDR1 SSHAT and CDR2 FNYEAQ (reference sequence). The CDR3 DNA reads as TGTGCCAGCAGCCGCCTCTCCTACGAGCAGTACTTC. Translation: CASSRLSYEQYF.

The J gene is TRBJ2-7, the V gene TRBV6-5, with TRBD2 matching 9 bases. The CDR3 contains 13 residues. CDR1 and CDR2 (germline): MNHEY, SVGAGI. V shed 2 bases and J 5 bases; nucleotides not matched to a gene: 1. CDR3 sequence reads: CASSYGGGDEQYF. CDR3 in DNA: TGTGCCAGCAGTTACGGCGGGGGGGACGAGCAGTACTTC.

V usage is TRBV4-1 and J usage is TRBJ2-3; TRBD2 aligns across 13 bases. V dropped 8 bases and J dropped 5; count of bases not matched to a gene: 4. The CDR3 is 14 residues long. The germline V gene has CDR1 MGHRA and CDR2 YSYEKL. In DNA form, the CDR3 reads TGCGCCAGCGGACTAGCGGGGGAGGGAGATACGCAGTATTTT. This encodes CASGLAGEGDTQYF.

The chain carries TRBV28 and TRBJ2-7, with D hard to call. V was clipped by 4 bases and J by 1 base, with 8 bases between them. In germline, CDR1 is MDHEN, CDR2 SYDVKM. The CDR3 contains 13 residues. The CDR3 region is CASSSATSYEQYV. DNA for the CDR3: TGTGCCAGCAGTTCCGCAACTTCCTACGAGCAGTACGTC.

This clone turned up a few times. This chain links TRBV11-3 with TRBJ2-1, with D perhaps matching TRBD1 (5 bases). Trimming took off 5 bases at V and 5 bases at J, with 19 bases between the two ends. Germline CDR1 is SGHNT and CDR2 is YENEEA. This CDR3 spans 16 amino acids. Written as DNA, the CDR3 is TGTGCCAGCAGCCTCCACGCTTGGGGCGGAAACAATGAGCAGTTCTTC. Translation gives CASSLHAWGGNNEQFF.

This chain joins TRBV4-1 and TRBJ2-7; tentatively, D is TRBD2 (6 bases). The CDR3 is 15 amino acids. V was shortened by 0 bases and J by 3 bases, with 12 bases between the two germline ends. Germline V CDR1 and CDR2: MGHRA, YSYEKL. CDR3 protein: CASSQDRGGLYEQYF. DNA of the CDR3: TGCGCCAGCAGCCAAGATCGTGGGGGACTCTACGAGCAGTACTTC.

V usage is TRBV5-1 and J usage is TRBJ1-2; 11 positions agree with TRBD1. The trim removed 4 bases at V and 7 bases at J, leaving 9 bases unmatched. The CDR3 spans 15 residues. Germline CDR1 SGHRS, CDR2 YFSETQ. CDR3 loop: CASSQTGQGVRGYTF. The CDR3 DNA reads as TGCGCCAGCAGCCAAACGGGACAGGGGGTTCGTGGCTACACCTTC. The full variable domain, its missing parts supplied by reference TRBV5-1 and TRBJ1-2, is KAGVTQTPRYLIKTRGQQVTLSCSPISGHRSVSWYQQTPGQGLQFLFEYFSETQRNKGNFPGRFSGRQFSNSRSEMNVSTLELGDSALYLCASSQTGQGVRGYTFGSGTRLTVV.

J is TRBJ2-7 and V is TRBV19, with unresolved D. Deletions cut 4 bases from V and 4 bases from J, with 8 bases between. Germline loops: CDR1 LNHDA, CDR2 SQIVND (reference sequence). The CDR3 loop spans 12 amino acids. CDR3 bases: TGTGCCAGTAGTAGAACCAGGTACGAGCAGTACTTC. Its translation: CASSRTRYEQYF.